These 22 T cell receptor beta chains were sequenced from one sample in a study of radiotherapy plus CTLA-4 blockade in lung cancer. Profiling relied on immunoSEQ multiplex PCR, and the TCRdb table lists in-frame clones only, not all of them. The data hold approximately 83,000 clones, with about 78% observed a single time. This sample comprised peripheral blood, obtained from a patient treated with radiotherapy plus ipilimumab. All receptors come from a human donor with non-small cell lung cancer who had a partial response to radiotherapy plus ipilimumab. Some clones in this sample may be carry-over from other donors' samples.

In its sample, this clone was seen once. The rearrangement joins TRBV9 to TRBJ1-1; D gene unclear. The CDR3 contains 14 residues. The V gene's germline CDR1 is SGDLS and CDR2 YYNGEE. V was cut by 4 bases and J by 2 bases, with 12 bases left in between. The chain's CDR3 is CASSYVAGNTEAFF. CDR3 nucleotide sequence: TGTGCCAGCAGCTATGTAGCCGGAAACACTGAAGCTTTCTTT.

CDR3 sequence: CASSPGLADEQFF. The CDR3 DNA sequence: TGTGCCAGCAGCCCCGGACTAGCGGATGAGCAGTTCTTC. The chain uses TRBV7-3 and TRBJ2-1, with 10 nucleotides matching TRBD2. With V trimmed by 5 bases and J by 8 bases, 3 bases remained unmatched. This CDR3 contains 13 residues. The germline CDR1 and CDR2 sequences are SGHTA and FQGTGA. Full variable domain (rest looked up from reference TRBV7-3 and TRBJ2-1): GAGVSQTPSNKVTEKGKYVELRCDPISGHTALYWYRQSLGQGPEFLIYFQGTGAADDSGLPNDRFFAVRPEGSVSTLKIQRTERGDSAVYLCASSPGLADEQFFGPGTRLTVL.

This chain joins TRBV28 and TRBJ2-2, with TRBD1 matching 7 bases. The V gene's germline CDR1 is MDHEN and CDR2 SYDVKM. The V gene end was trimmed by 5 bases and the J gene end by 6 bases; junction bases not matched to a gene: 3. The CDR3 covers 13 residues. The DNA of the CDR3 is TGTGCCAGCAGTCGACAGGGACCCGGGGAGCTGTTTTTT. This translates into CASSRQGPGELFF.

The genes are TRBV29-1 and TRBJ2-1; 8 bases match TRBD1. Trimming cost V 3 bases and J 9 bases; bases outside gene matches: 16. Per germline, CDR1 SQVTM and CDR2 ANQGSEA. This CDR3 spans 16 amino acids. The CDR3 here is CSVDGSRAGGIGEQFF. The CDR3 DNA sequence: TGCAGCGTTGATGGGAGTCGGGCAGGGGGCATAGGTGAGCAGTTCTTC.

The chain carries TRBV19 and TRBJ2-1; the D gene is possibly TRBD1 (5 bases). The CDR3 spans 15 residues. Germline lookup yields CDR1 LNHDA and CDR2 SQIVND (reference sequence). The V and J ends lost 2 bases and 5 bases respectively, with 13 bases between them. The DNA for the CDR3 is TGTGCCAGTAGTATACAAGATGGGGCACACAATGAGCAGTTCTTC. As protein: CASSIQDGAHNEQFF. The whole variable domain, filled in from reference TRBV19 and TRBJ2-1, reads DGGITQSPKYLFRKEGQNVTLSCEQNLNHDAMYWYRQDPGQGLRLIYYSQIVNDFQKGDIAEGYSVSREKKESFPLTVTSAQKNPTAFYLCASSIQDGAHNEQFFGPGTRLTVL.

This clone has only one observation. This sequence joins TRBV9 and TRBJ2-3; D might be TRBD1 (6 bases). Trimming left V 0 bases short and J 4 bases short, with 15 bases between. The germline V gene has CDR1 SGDLS and CDR2 YYNGEE. The CDR3 totals 16 residues. The CDR3 nucleotides read TGTGCCAGCAGCGTAGTGCAGGGGTTAAGCGCAGATACGCAGTATTTT. Encoded protein: CASSVVQGLSADTQYF.

The chain uses TRBV7-2 and TRBJ2-4, with a weak D call TRBD2 (5 bases). CDR1 and CDR2 (germline): SGHTA, FQGNSA. Trimming took off 4 bases at V and 0 bases at J, with 19 bases between the two ends. CDR3 size: 18 residues. CDR3 nucleotide sequence: TGTGCCAGCAGCTCCCCTCCGGGAAGCGCCCTAGCCAAAAACATTCAGTACTTC. It encodes CASSSPPGSALAKNIQYF.

The chain is built from TRBV19 and TRBJ1-5, with TRBD1 matching over 7 bases. The CDR3 spans 15 residues. Germline loops: CDR1 LNHDA, CDR2 SQIVND (reference sequence). V lost 7 bases and J lost 4; bases outside the gene matches: 10. The DNA for the CDR3 is TGTGCCAGTACCCCAGACAGGGAGGCTAATCAGCCCCAGCATTTT. Translated, it gives CASTPDREANQPQHF.

The genes are TRBV5-4 and TRBJ2-3; 10 nucleotides agree with TRBD2. Germline trimming cut 4 bases from V and 5 bases from J; bases unmatched to any gene: 13. The CDR3 extends over 17 amino acids. Germline assignment: CDR1 SGHNT and CDR2 YYREEE (reference sequence). The CDR3 nucleotides read TGTGCCAGCAGCCAAAAGGAGCGGGAGGGCCGTGGAGATACGCAGTATTTT. Its translation is CASSQKEREGRGDTQYF.

This clone was found a few times. The V and J genes are TRBV15 and TRBJ1-2; TRBD1 matches at 7 bases. V shed 0 bases and J 0 bases; nucleotides not matched to a gene: 7. Germline CDR1 is LNHNV and CDR2 is YYDKDF (reference sequence). The CDR3 has 17 amino acids. CDR3 loop: CATSRDYGDRANYGYTF. The CDR3 nucleotides are TGTGCCACCAGCAGAGATTATGGAGACAGGGCTAACTATGGCTACACCTTC.

The DNA for the CDR3 is TGTGCCAGCGCCGGACTCGCCACACGAGAGCAGTTCTTC. This encodes CASAGLATREQFF. V and J are TRBV19 and TRBJ2-1; TRBD2 is a possible D gene (5 bases). Germline CDR1 is LNHDA and CDR2 is SQIVND (reference sequence). V was clipped by 9 bases and J by 10 bases, with 19 bases between them. The CDR3 runs 13 residues.

Details on this clone: Germline and junction disagree at one end, which may indicate a read error. Other DNA sequences in the same sample also yield this CDR3. V is TRBV7-2 and J is TRBJ2-7; 11 positions match TRBD2. Germline CDR1 is SGHTA and CDR2 is FQGNSA. The CDR3 has 16 residues. The CDR3 nucleotides are TGTGCCAGCAGCGGGGATAGCGGGGGGGCCCTCCACGAGCAGTATTTC. Its translation is CASSGDSGGALHEQYF.

The rearrangement links TRBV5-1 to TRBJ1-1, with a tentative D call TRBD1 (5 bases). The germline V gene encodes CDR1 SGHRS and CDR2 YFSETQ. The CDR3 extends over 16 amino acids. The V and J ends lost 0 bases and 0 bases respectively, with 12 bases between them. The CDR3 protein is CASSLAEGHLNTEAFF. For the CDR3, the DNA is TGCGCCAGCAGCTTGGCCGAAGGACACTTGAACACTGAAGCTTTCTTT.

The CDR3 DNA reads as TGTGCCAGCAGCGTAGACCCGGGACAGGGGGTCAACGAGCAGTACTTC. This encodes CASSVDPGQGVNEQYF. The V call is TRBV9, the J call TRBJ2-7; 11 bases line up with TRBD1. The CDR3 spans 16 residues. The J segment lost 5 bases and the V segment lost 0 bases, leaving 7 bases of the junction unmatched. Germline-derived CDR1 and CDR2 are SGDLS and YYNGEE.

This clone was counted once. This sequence joins TRBV19 and TRBJ1-1, with D maybe TRBD1 (5 bases). The CDR3 length is 12 residues. The V end lost 8 bases, the J end lost 6 bases, and 13 bases lay between the germline ends. The germline V gene encodes CDR1 LNHDA and CDR2 SQIVND (reference sequence). The CDR3 protein is CASSGLRAEAFF. CDR3 in DNA: TGTGCCAGTTCAGGGTTGAGAGCTGAAGCTTTCTTT.

Here the CDR3 reads CASSLSGLGQVYEQYF. DNA of the CDR3: TGTGCCAGCAGCTTGAGTGGGTTGGGACAGGTTTACGAGCAGTACTTC. The J gene is TRBJ2-5, the V gene TRBV11-2; 8 positions match TRBD1. The end of the DNA fits TRBJ2-7 better, so the J call may be wrong. This CDR3 region has 16 residues. Per the germline V gene, CDR1 is SGHAT and CDR2 is FQNNGV.

This clone showed up just once. The V gene is TRBV4-2, the J gene TRBJ2-5; TRBD1 aligns across 8 bases. The assigned J gene may be wrong: the sequence end matches TRBJ2-7 better. The CDR3 has 14 residues. Per germline, CDR1 LGHNA and CDR2 YNFKEQ. CDR3 protein: CASSQGQGTYEQYF. The CDR3 region has the DNA TGTGCCAGCAGCCAAGGACAGGGGACTTACGAGCAGTACTTC.

The chain links TRBV5-1 to TRBJ2-1; 9 bases are a match to TRBD2. Germline V gives CDR1 SGHRS, CDR2 YFSETQ. The trim removed 7 bases at V and 7 bases at J, leaving 9 bases unmatched. The CDR3 totals 14 residues. CDR3 amino acids: CASHGLASGNEQFF. The CDR3 DNA is TGCGCCAGCCATGGACTAGCGAGTGGAAATGAGCAGTTCTTC.

This clone was counted only a few times. The V and J genes are TRBV7-6 and TRBJ1-1, with D unclear. Trimming cost V 3 bases and J 2 bases, with 7 bases left between them. Germline-derived CDR1 and CDR2 are SGHVS and FNYEAQ. This CDR3 is 13 amino acids long. CDR3 region: CASSLQENTEAFF. The CDR3 coding sequence is TGTGCCAGCAGCTTGCAGGAAAACACTGAAGCTTTCTTT.

The chain links TRBV7-9 to TRBJ2-3; 9 bases match TRBD2. The CDR3 spans 14 residues. CDR1 SEHNR and CDR2 FQNEAQ come from the germline V gene (reference sequence). V was clipped by 5 bases and J by 6 bases; unmatched bases: 6. The DNA of the CDR3 is TGTGCCAGCAGCAGGACTAGCGAAGGCGATACGCAGTATTTT. The encoded protein is CASSRTSEGDTQYF.

This clone was seen a few times. The V and J genes are TRBV6-5 and TRBJ1-1; possible D gene TRBD1, 5 bases. Germline V CDR1 and CDR2: MNHEY, SVGAGI. V lost 0 bases and J lost 5, with 10 bases in between. The CDR3 consists of 14 residues. The DNA for the CDR3 is TGTGCCAGCAGTTACTCGACGGGGGAAACTGAAGCTTTCTTT. Its protein product is CASSYSTGETEAFF.

This chain links TRBV5-1 with TRBJ2-7, with 7 positions matching TRBD1. Per germline, CDR1 SGHRS and CDR2 YFSETQ. V trimming: 1 base; J trimming: 1 base; junction bases outside the gene matches: 8. The CDR3 loop spans 16 amino acids. The CDR3 bases are TGCGCCAGCAGCTTGACCCCGACAGGGCTTTCCTACGAGCAGTACTTC. Its protein product is CASSLTPTGLSYEQYF. The whole variable domain, filled in from reference TRBV5-1 and TRBJ2-7, reads KAGVTQTPRYLIKTRGQQVTLSCSPISGHRSVSWYQQTPGQGLQFLFEYFSETQRNKGNFPGRFSGRQFSNSRSEMNVSTLELGDSALYLCASSLTPTGLSYEQYFGPGTRLTVT.